Listed here are 11 T cell receptor beta chains from one sample, sequenced in a study of patients and donors after allogeneic stem cell transplantation. From the RT-PCR reads, TCRdb called clonotypes with MiXCR, one entry per CDR3 protein. Of over 150,000 distinct CDR3 sequences in the sample, about 30% were seen once. Input material: blood, either unsorted or a sorted T cell fraction (not recorded which). The origin of the receptors is a human donor who was either an allogeneic HSCT recipient or a stem cell or donor lymphocyte infusion donor (not recorded which). It is not recorded whose cells these are; they may come from a transplant donor.

The chain carries TRBV3-1 and TRBJ2-5; TRBD2 matches 8 bases. CDR1 is LGHDT, CDR2 YNNKEL, per germline (reference sequence). The length of the CDR3 is 19 residues. Unmatched junction bases numbered 17, after V lost 0 bases and J lost 5 bases. As DNA, the CDR3 is TGTGCCAGCAGCCAAGATCTTCCCTTTTTGAGCGGGAGTGGGGAGACCCAGTACTTC. This gives the protein CASSQDLPFLSGSGETQYF.

The gene calls are TRBV4-3 and TRBJ2-7; no clear D. The ends were cut back, 1 base at V and 3 bases at J, with 16 bases in the middle. CDR1 is LGHNA, CDR2 YSLEER, per germline. This CDR3 comprises 16 residues. This chain's CDR3 is CASSQAPGLNGYEQYF. CDR3 nucleotide sequence: TGCGCCAGCAGCCAAGCCCCCGGGCTGAACGGCTACGAGCAGTACTTC.

This clonotype was seen more than once but under ten times. The V and J genes are TRBV4-3 and TRBJ1-4; TRBD1 might be the D (5 bases). Germline V gives CDR1 LGHNA, CDR2 YSLEER. Trimming removed 2 bases at V and 8 bases at J, with 12 bases between. There are 14 residues in the CDR3. Here the CDR3 reads CASSQFQGGEKLFF. As DNA, the CDR3 is TGCGCCAGCAGCCAATTCCAGGGCGGCGAAAAACTGTTTTTT.

This chain links TRBV6-5 with TRBJ2-7; tentative D call: TRBD1 (5 bases). The length of the CDR3 is 14 residues. V lost 2 bases to trimming and J lost 0 bases, with 8 bases between them. CDR1 and CDR2 from the germline V gene are MNHEY and SVGAGI. CDR3 in DNA: TGTGCCAGCAGTTACACAGGAGTCTCCTACGAGCAGTACTTC. Its translation is CASSYTGVSYEQYF.

This clonotype appeared a few times. The chain links TRBV7-8 to TRBJ1-1, with 7 bases aligning to TRBD1. Germline CDR1 reads SGHVS; CDR2 reads FQNEAQ. The CDR3 totals 14 residues. Unmatched junction bases numbered 10, after V lost 4 bases and J lost 8 bases. The DNA of the CDR3 is TGTGCCAGCAGCTCTTACAGGGGACTCGGGGAAGCTTTCTTT. It specifies CASSSYRGLGEAFF.

CDR3 nucleotide sequence: TGCAGCGTCTCCAGAGGGTTCGACTACGAGCAGTACTTC. Protein sequence: CSVSRGFDYEQYF. This chain connects TRBV29-1 to TRBJ2-7; tentatively, D is TRBD2 (5 bases). In germline, CDR1 is SQVTM, CDR2 ANQGSEA. V gave up 6 bases and J gave up 3 bases, with 15 bases separating them. There are 13 residues in the CDR3.

This clonotype was recorded a few times. This chain uses TRBV27 with TRBJ2-5, with 7 bases that match TRBD2. Germline CDR1 and CDR2: MNHEY and SMNVEV (reference sequence). The CDR3 runs to 15 residues. With 5 bases clipped from V and 2 bases from J, the junction kept 8 bases outside the gene matches. In DNA, the CDR3 is TGTGCCAGCAGTAGGAGACTAGCAGATCAAGAGACCCAGTACTTC. It encodes CASSRRLADQETQYF.

The V call is TRBV5-5, the J call TRBJ1-2, with D uncertain. V gave up 1 base and J gave up 3 bases, with 7 bases separating them. CDR3 size: 13 residues. The V gene's germline CDR1 is SGHKS and CDR2 YYEKEE (reference sequence). The CDR3 region is CASSLRAYYGYTF. The CDR3 DNA is TGTGCCAGCAGCTTGAGAGCTTACTATGGCTACACCTTC. Supplemented by reference TRBV5-5 and TRBJ1-2, the full variable domain reads DAGVTQSPTHLIKTRGQQVTLRCSPISGHKSVSWYQQVLGQGPQFIFQYYEKEERGRGNFPDRFSARQFPNYSSELNVNALLLGDSALYLCASSLRAYYGYTFGSGTRLTVV.

The chain combines TRBV18 with TRBJ2-7; D is perhaps TRBD2 (5 bases). The CDR3 totals 13 residues. The V and J ends lost 5 bases and 6 bases respectively, with 14 bases between them. The germline V gene has CDR1 KGHSH and CDR2 LQKENI. The CDR3 coding sequence is TGTGCCAGCTCATCGGGTGGAGAGGGCGAGCAGTACTTC. Residues: CASSSGGEGEQYF.

This clonotype occurred many times. The rearrangement joins TRBV5-1 to TRBJ1-4; TRBD1 aligns across 10 bases. The junction had 10 bases not matched to a gene; V was cut back by 4 bases and J by 7 bases. The CDR3 has 16 residues. Germline V lookup: CDR1 SGHRS, CDR2 YFSETQ. DNA of the CDR3: TGCGCCAGCAGCCTCTCCCCGGGGACAGGGGTTGAAAAACTGTTTTTT. Protein product: CASSLSPGTGVEKLFF.

The chain combines TRBV5-1 with TRBJ2-1, with D perhaps TRBD1 (6 bases). The CDR3 is 14 residues long. CDR1 and CDR2 from the germline V gene are SGHRS and YFSETQ. The V end lost 1 base, the J end lost 8 bases, and 13 bases lay between the germline ends. Here the CDR3 reads CASSLLGARDEQFF. Here the CDR3 DNA reads TGCGCCAGCAGCTTGCTGGGGGCTAGGGATGAGCAGTTCTTC.